The clone carrying this T cell receptor (beta chain) was seen ten or more times. The target antigen is unknown. The sample comes from a study of spatial heterogeneity in lung cancer. Study-wide background: Consistent detection of more beta-chain than alpha-chain sequences was observed.

TCRdb analysed the 5' RACE reads with MiXCR anew, one entry per CDR3 protein. Among some 40,000 distinct CDR3 sequences listed, less than 6.5% were seen once. Specified time point: sample taken at primary tumor resection. Whole RNA, isolated from tumor, nontumor lung or frozen PBMC, was sequenced without prior sorting. Findings and caveats of the study: Ubiquitous expanded tumor TCRs were observed in blood more at resection than follow-up.

This receptor was taken from a female donor with early-stage non-small cell lung cancer. The starting material was PBMCs, obtained at surgery.

The CDR3 protein is CATRRGDQAFF. The CDR3, as DNA: TGTGCCACCAGGCGGGGGGATCAAGCTTTCTTT. The V gene is TRBV24-1, the J gene TRBJ1-1, with D possibly being TRBD1 (5 bases). V lost 7 bases and J lost 9, with 11 bases in between. The CDR3 loop spans 11 amino acids. Germline loops: CDR1 KGHDR, CDR2 SFDVKD.